This T cell receptor (beta chain) was recorded in a study of blood T cell repertoires in COVID-19. In the study overall: The United States, Italy and Spain provided the acute and convalescent COVID-19 samples. T cells, B-cell-depleted T cells, or PBMCs provided the cDNA or gDNA that served as material.

This study enrolled people aged about 18 to 100 from approximately 25 US geographic areas. Self-reported history from a screening survey and questionnaire set each donor's cohort. This clone was detected only a few times. Germline V gene lookup returns CDR1 MDHEN and CDR2 SYDVKM. The CDR3 is 12 residues long. Deletions cut 7 bases from V and 0 bases from J, with 6 bases between. Repertoires were generated with immunoSEQ multiplex PCR, while TCRdb's copy carries only in-frame clones and drops some. The repertoire holds 230,000 or so clones, with around 83% as singletons. The chain is built from TRBV28 and TRBJ1-2; no reliable D call. The receptor was derived from a woman between 50 and 59 years old who had been exposed to COVID-19. The sequencing sample was made of PBMCs or T cells enriched from blood (not recorded which). CDR3: CASTVSNYGYTF. The CDR3 region has the DNA TGTGCCAGCACGGTGTCTAACTATGGCTACACCTTC.